This T cell receptor (beta chain) is drawn from a study of cytomegalovirus exposure and HLA in healthy donors. Findings of the study overall: A reported reduction in N-insertions relative to the roughly 710-donor mean was seen in an Asian-associated ancestry cluster in a later analysis.

Primers included in the PCR were 60 Vbeta and 13 Jbeta primers. The repertoire was sequenced with immunoSEQ multiplex PCR; TCRdb's copy has only in-frame clones and lacks some. The table has roughly 200,000 clones, 70% to 85% seen once. With respect to this clone: The target antigen is unknown.

Trimming stripped 4 bases from V and 5 bases from J, with 4 bases between. The CDR3 consists of 10 residues. Germline CDR1 reads SQVTM; CDR2 reads ANQGSEA. This chain uses TRBV29-1 with TRBJ2-3, with no clear D. The receptor comes from a woman aged 55 to 70 in good health and CMV-seropositive. Material: PBMCs. The CDR3 sequence is CSVGLDTQYF. The CDR3 DNA reads as TGCAGCGTTGGTCTAGATACGCAGTATTTT.